Listed here are 28 T cell receptor beta chains from one sample, sequenced in a study of CD8+ T cells in alopecia areata. Reverse transcription of extracted RNA yielded cDNA, which provided the sequencing template. Profiling relied on immunoSEQ multiplex PCR, and the TCRdb table lists in-frame clones only, not all of them. The data hold about 250,000 clones, with about three fifths observed a single time. Treatment indicated: oral pan-JAK inhibitor, 5-10 mg twice daily. Sequenced material: CD4+ T cells sorted from blood, taken around week 53, from a patient treated with tofacitinib. These receptors were taken from a human donor with alopecia areata.

A note on this clone: Other DNA sequences from this sample encode an identical CDR3 as well. V gene TRBV30 combines with J gene TRBJ1-1; TRBD1 matches at 7 bases. The CDR3 has 14 amino acids. J lost 0 bases, V lost 0 bases, and 1 base had no gene match. CDR1 is GTSNPN, CDR2 SVGIG, per germline (reference sequence). The CDR3 here is CAWSVGTVNTEAFF. CDR3 in DNA: TGTGCCTGGAGTGTCGGGACAGTGAACACTGAAGCTTTCTTT.

The J gene is TRBJ1-1, the V gene TRBV30, with D unresolved. CDR3 length: 16 amino acids. V was shortened by 3 bases and J by 2 bases, with 19 bases between the two germline ends. CDR1 and CDR2 from the germline V gene are GTSNPN and SVGIG (reference sequence). CDR3 in amino acids: CAWSAFGLWENTEAFF. In nucleotides, the CDR3 is TGTGCCTGGAGCGCCTTTGGGTTGTGGGAAAACACTGAAGCTTTCTTT.

The chain has TRBV29-1 and TRBJ1-2, with D unresolved. Between the trimmed V and J ends, which lost 3 bases and 2 bases, there was a span of 13 bases. The germline V gene encodes CDR1 SQVTM and CDR2 ANQGSEA. The CDR3 length is 14 residues. This CDR3 reads CSVERRESNYGYTF. The CDR3 DNA is TGCAGCGTTGAGAGGAGGGAATCCAACTATGGCTACACCTTC.

The rearrangement uses TRBV29-1 and TRBJ1-1, with D unclear. Trimming removed 4 bases at V and 2 bases at J, with 8 bases between. This CDR3 region has 12 residues. Germline V gives CDR1 SQVTM, CDR2 ANQGSEA. CDR3 region: CSVGPTNTEAFF. The CDR3 region has the DNA TGCAGCGTTGGCCCCACAAACACTGAAGCTTTCTTT.

J is TRBJ2-3 and V is TRBV29-1, with 10 bases matching TRBD2. Germline values: CDR1 SQVTM, CDR2 ANQGSEA. After removal of 4 bases from V and 2 bases from J, the junction contained 6 bases not matched to a gene. The CDR3 runs to 15 residues. The DNA for the CDR3 is TGCAGCGTTGGTGGTCTAGCGGGGGACACAGATACGCAGTATTTT. It translates to CSVGGLAGDTDTQYF.

This clone was observed a single time. The CDR3 bases are TGTGCCAGCAGCCTGACCGACAGACCGAACACTGAAGCTTTCTTT. This encodes CASSLTDRPNTEAFF. The V call is TRBV7-6, the J call TRBJ1-1, with TRBD1 as a possible D gene (5 bases). Trimming shortened V by 5 bases and J by 1 base, and 14 bases separated the two germline ends. The CDR3 has 15 amino acids. Germline assignment: CDR1 SGHVS and CDR2 FNYEAQ.

The J gene is TRBJ2-3, the V gene TRBV15; D is possibly TRBD2 (5 bases). The V gene's germline CDR1 is LNHNV and CDR2 YYDKDF (reference sequence). The CDR3 extends over 14 amino acids. Trimming left V 7 bases short and J 2 bases short, with 13 bases between. CDR3 DNA: TGTGCCACCACCGCGACTAAAACCACAGATACGCAGTATTTT. As protein: CATTATKTTDTQYF.

Points on this clone: The sample contains more than one DNA sequence encoding this CDR3. The V and J genes are TRBV9 and TRBJ2-3; no definite D call. Germline CDR1 is SGDLS and CDR2 is YYNGEE. V lost 0 bases, J lost 0 bases, and 8 bases lay in between. The CDR3 length is 15 residues. The CDR3 loop reads CASSVEQSSTDTQYF. CDR3 coding DNA: TGTGCCAGCAGCGTAGAACAGTCTAGCACAGATACGCAGTATTTT.

The V and J genes are TRBV6-5 and TRBJ1-2, with D perhaps TRBD1 (5 bases). This CDR3 is 13 amino acids long. Trimming shortened V by 4 bases and J by 1 base, and 7 bases separated the two germline ends. Germline CDR1 and CDR2: MNHEY and SVGAGI. The CDR3 nucleotides read TGTGCCAGCAGTTTGGGGGGTAACTATGGCTACACCTTC. It yields the protein CASSLGGNYGYTF.

This sequence joins TRBV27 and TRBJ2-5, with D tentatively TRBD2 (5 bases). The ends were cut back, 5 bases at V and 5 bases at J, with 15 bases in the middle. Germline-derived CDR1 and CDR2 are MNHEY and SMNVEV (reference sequence). This CDR3 contains 14 residues. This CDR3 reads CASSRTRAGETQYF. CDR3 bases: TGTGCCAGCAGTAGAACAAGGGCGGGCGAGACCCAGTACTTC.

V and J are TRBV9 and TRBJ2-7; the match to TRBD1 covers 9 bases. With V trimmed by 5 bases and J by 7 bases, 10 bases remained unmatched. The germline V gene encodes CDR1 SGDLS and CDR2 YYNGEE. CDR3 length: 14 amino acids. CDR3 coding DNA: TGTGCCAGCAGGGCGGGACAGGGATATGGAGAGCAGTACTTC. Its translation is CASRAGQGYGEQYF.

V and J are TRBV5-1 and TRBJ1-6; possible D gene TRBD1, 5 bases. The V end lost 2 bases, the J end lost 5 bases, and 11 bases lay between the germline ends. Germline V CDR1 and CDR2: SGHRS, YFSETQ. The CDR3 extends over 15 amino acids. In nucleotides, the CDR3 is TGCGCCAGCAGCTTCGCAGGGCGCGATAATTCACCCCTCCACTTT. This translates into CASSFAGRDNSPLHF.

This sequence joins TRBV7-9 and TRBJ2-7; D may be TRBD1 (6 bases). Per the germline V gene, CDR1 is SEHNR and CDR2 is FQNEAQ (reference sequence). The CDR3 spans 13 residues. V was shortened by 4 bases and J by 1 base, with 8 bases between the two germline ends. CDR3 sequence (DNA): TGTGCCAGCAGCTCCGGACAGTCCTACGAGCAGTACTTC. Translating it yields CASSSGQSYEQYF.

The chain joins TRBV15 to TRBJ2-6, with D perhaps TRBD2 (6 bases). CDR3 size: 18 residues. CDR1 and CDR2 (germline): LNHNV, YYDKDF (reference sequence). Trimming stripped 3 bases from V and 0 bases from J, with 15 bases between. The CDR3 region is CATSRTGTSFSGANVLTF. The CDR3, as DNA: TGTGCCACCAGCAGGACCGGGACTTCATTCTCTGGGGCCAACGTCCTGACTTTC. Together with reference TRBV15 and TRBJ2-6, the CDR3 gives the full variable domain: DAMVIQNPRYQVTQFGKPVTLSCSQTLNHNVMYWYQQKSSQAPKLLFHYYDKDFNNEADTPDNFQSRRPNTSFCFLDIRSPGLGDTAMYLCATSRTGTSFSGANVLTFGAGSRLTVL.

This clone was found a few times. This chain connects TRBV4-1 to TRBJ1-2; 9 bases match TRBD1. Looked up from germline, CDR1 is MGHRA and CDR2 is YSYEKL. With 4 bases clipped from V and 4 bases from J, the junction kept 7 bases outside the gene matches. This CDR3 contains 15 residues. CDR3 loop: CASSRRDREFYGYTF. In DNA form, the CDR3 reads TGCGCCAGCAGCCGCCGGGACAGGGAATTCTATGGCTACACCTTC.

The rearrangement joins TRBV30 to TRBJ1-1; D unclear. Trimming pared 2 bases from V and 7 bases from J, leaving 8 bases between. The CDR3 sequence is 11 residues long. Germline-derived CDR1 and CDR2 are GTSNPN and SVGIG (reference sequence). The CDR3 DNA reads as TGTGCCTGGAGTCGACGGGATGAAGCTTTCTTT. This codes for CAWSRRDEAFF.

This clone came up a few times. The chain links TRBV7-3 to TRBJ2-5; D might be TRBD2 (6 bases). V lost 1 base and J 9 bases, leaving 21 bases between the germline ends. CDR1 SGHTA and CDR2 FQGTGA come from the germline V gene. The CDR3 totals 16 residues. Written as DNA, the CDR3 is TGTGCCAGCAGCTTAAAGGGCGGGATGACTCCACCGGCCCAGTACTTC. Translation gives CASSLKGGMTPPAQYF.

This clone appeared a few times. The chain is built from TRBV14 and TRBJ2-7; D is unresolved. From germline, CDR1 is SGHDN and CDR2 FVKESK. The V end lost 8 bases, the J end lost 1 base, and 15 bases lay between the germline ends. There are 14 residues in the CDR3. The CDR3 is CASRGPLTSYEQYF. The CDR3 DNA reads as TGTGCCAGCCGCGGCCCCTTGACGTCCTACGAGCAGTACTTC.

This clone was counted between two and nine times. This rearrangement joins TRBV27 to TRBJ1-6; a weak D match, TRBD1 (5 bases). Between the trimmed V and J ends, which lost 6 bases and 9 bases, there was a span of 9 bases. The germline V gene encodes CDR1 MNHEY and CDR2 SMNVEV (reference sequence). The CDR3 has 12 amino acids. The CDR3 sequence is CASSTGLSPLHF. Here the CDR3 DNA reads TGTGCCAGCAGCACGGGGCTTTCACCCCTCCACTTT.

This sequence joins TRBV29-1 and TRBJ2-1; D unresolved. Trimming shortened V by 8 bases and J by 0 bases, and 14 bases separated the two germline ends. From germline, CDR1 is SQVTM and CDR2 ANQGSEA. The CDR3 contains 14 residues. The CDR3: CSTRRFLSYNEQFF. Here the CDR3 DNA reads TGCAGCACTCGAAGGTTTCTCTCCTACAATGAGCAGTTCTTC.

This clone was detected a few times. The chain is built from TRBV15 and TRBJ1-2; D remains ambiguous. Between the trimmed V and J ends, which lost 0 bases and 5 bases, there was a span of 13 bases. This CDR3 comprises 15 residues. CDR1 is LNHNV, CDR2 YYDKDF, per germline (reference sequence). Here the CDR3 reads CATSRDRGLLYGYTF. The CDR3 DNA reads TGTGCCACCAGCAGAGATCGAGGCCTTCTTTATGGCTACACCTTC.

The chain couples TRBV6-5 to TRBJ1-1; a possible D gene is TRBD1 (6 bases). CDR1 is MNHEY, CDR2 SVGAGI, per germline. CDR3 length: 14 residues. Deletions cut 2 bases from V and 0 bases from J, with 7 bases between. CDR3 in amino acids: CASSYGQLNTEAFF. The CDR3 DNA reads as TGTGCCAGCAGTTACGGACAGTTGAACACTGAAGCTTTCTTT.

This clone was seen more than once but under ten times. Different DNA sequences within this sample yield the same CDR3. The chain couples TRBV7-2 to TRBJ1-1; D remains unclear. The CDR3 has 11 residues. Per the germline V gene, CDR1 is SGHTA and CDR2 is FQGNSA. V was clipped by 4 bases and J by 3 bases, with 3 bases between them. Here the CDR3 reads CASSSYTEAFF. CDR3 DNA: TGTGCCAGCAGCTCCTACACTGAAGCTTTCTTT. The variable domain in full, with the rest retrieved from reference TRBV7-2 and TRBJ1-1, is GAGVSQSPSNKVTEKGKDVELRCDPISGHTALYWYRQSLGQGLEFLIYFQGNSAPDKSGLPSDRFSAERTGGSVSTLTIQRTQQEDSAVYLCASSSYTEAFFGQGTRLTVV.

This chain links TRBV6-6 with TRBJ2-2, with 7 positions matching TRBD2. The V and J ends lost 0 bases and 5 bases, in that order; junction bases with no gene match: 6. Germline V lookup: CDR1 MNHNY, CDR2 SVGAGI (reference sequence). The length of the CDR3 is 16 residues. This CDR3 reads CASSYSAGELTGELFF. In nucleotides, the CDR3 is TGTGCCAGCAGTTACTCTGCGGGGGAGCTTACCGGGGAGCTGTTTTTT.

CDR3 region: CASSVDPGTGVKNIQYF. CDR3 nucleotides: TGTGCCAGCAGCGTAGACCCCGGGACAGGGGTCAAAAACATTCAGTACTTC. The chain links TRBV9 to TRBJ2-4; 10 bases are a match to TRBD1. Losses at the gene ends were 0 bases for V and 3 bases for J; bases not matched to a gene: 6. CDR1 and CDR2 (germline): SGDLS, YYNGEE. This CDR3 spans 17 amino acids.

This chain connects TRBV29-1 to TRBJ2-2, with a weak D call TRBD2 (6 bases). The CDR3 runs to 12 residues. Germline lookup yields CDR1 SQVTM and CDR2 ANQGSEA. CDR3 region: CSAAGISGELFF. The DNA for the CDR3 is TGCAGTGCCGCGGGAATCAGCGGGGAGCTGTTTTTT.

The chain uses TRBV30 and TRBJ2-5; D is ambiguous. The germline gives CDR1 GTSNPN, CDR2 SVGIG (reference sequence). The CDR3 runs 11 residues. CDR3 sequence reads: CARGVQETQYF. DNA of the CDR3: TGTGCTCGTGGGGTTCAAGAGACCCAGTACTTC. Looking up the rest from reference TRBV30 and TRBJ2-5 gives the full variable domain: SQTIHQWPATLVQPVGSPLSLECTVEGTSNPNLYWYRQAAGRGLQLLFYSVGIGQISSEVPQNLSASRPQDRQFILSSKKLLLSDSGFYLCARGVQETQYFGPGTRLLVL.

The gene calls are TRBV4-3 and TRBJ1-2; D unclear. This CDR3 comprises 13 residues. CDR1 and CDR2 from the germline V gene are LGHNA and YSLEER. Trimming cost V 3 bases and J 14 bases, with 19 bases left between them. This chain's CDR3 is CASSQDKDLWSTF. CDR3 DNA: TGCGCCAGCAGCCAGGATAAGGATTTGTGGAGTACCTTC.